The 31 T cell receptor beta chains given below trace back to one sample, sequenced in a study of cytotoxic CD8 clonotypes in ibrutinib-treated CLL. TCRdb's table, derived via immunoSEQ multiplex PCR, lists solely in-frame clones and lacks some. This sample has 70,000 to 80,000 clones, with more than 70% found just once. This specimen was PBMCs, taken at disease progression, from a patient treated with ibrutinib. All receptors derive from a human donor with chronic lymphocytic leukemia.

The rearrangement joins TRBV19 to TRBJ2-2; 7 nucleotides match TRBD2. J was trimmed by 2 bases and V by 7 bases; bases with no gene match: 4. CDR1 and CDR2 (germline): LNHDA, SQIVND (reference sequence). This CDR3 has 14 amino acids. CDR3 DNA: TGTGCCAGTAATCGAGCGGGAAACACCGGGGAGCTGTTTTTT. It yields the protein CASNRAGNTGELFF.

This chain links TRBV6-5 with TRBJ2-2; D call uncertain. This CDR3 comprises 14 residues. Trimming took off 8 bases at V and 0 bases at J, with 10 bases between the two ends. CDR1 and CDR2 from the germline V gene are MNHEY and SVGAGI. CDR3 DNA sequence: TGTGCCAGCTCCTCCTACGCGAACACCGGGGAGCTGTTTTTT. Translation gives CASSSYANTGELFF.

V usage is TRBV5-1 and J usage is TRBJ2-7; D perhaps matches TRBD2 (6 bases). Germline V lookup: CDR1 SGHRS, CDR2 YFSETQ. V was cut by 0 bases and J by 4 bases, with 11 bases left in between. This CDR3 region has 14 residues. The CDR3 coding sequence is TGCGCCAGCAGCTTGGACGACGGGGGATACGAGCAGTACTTC. This encodes CASSLDDGGYEQYF. Together with reference TRBV5-1 and TRBJ2-7, the CDR3 gives the full variable domain: KAGVTQTPRYLIKTRGQQVTLSCSPISGHRSVSWYQQTPGQGLQFLFEYFSETQRNKGNFPGRFSGRQFSNSRSEMNVSTLELGDSALYLCASSLDDGGYEQYFGPGTRLTVT.

Only one count was recorded for this clone. The CDR3 DNA sequence: TGCGCCAGCAGCCAAGGGGTAGCGGGGTTCCTCGGGGAGCAGTACTTC. Its protein is CASSQGVAGFLGEQYF. This chain joins TRBV4-1 and TRBJ2-7, with TRBD2 matching over 8 bases. The CDR3 is 16 amino acids. Germline V gene lookup returns CDR1 MGHRA and CDR2 YSYEKL. V lost 1 base, J lost 7 bases, and 12 bases stayed unmatched.

This clone was recorded only once. The junction does not match germline at one end; this may be a read error. The chain combines TRBV5-1 with TRBJ2-3; D is undetermined. CDR1 and CDR2 (germline): SGHRS, YFSETQ. The CDR3 runs to 12 residues. CDR3 region: CASSHSTDTQYF. Written as DNA, the CDR3 is TGCGCCAGCAGCCATAGCACTGATACGCAGTATTTT.

The CDR3 coding sequence is TGCGCCAGCGGCTGGGGGGGCAGGGGCTCTATGAACACTGAAGCTTTCTTT. This gives the protein CASGWGGRGSMNTEAFF. J is TRBJ1-1 and V is TRBV4-1, with D possibly matching TRBD1 (6 bases). The CDR3 runs to 17 residues. V gave up 8 bases and J gave up 0 bases, with 22 bases separating them. Germline CDR1 and CDR2: MGHRA and YSYEKL.

This clone has only one observation. The chain couples TRBV10-3 to TRBJ1-1; tentative D call: TRBD1 (5 bases). Per the germline V gene, CDR1 is ENHRY and CDR2 is SYGVKD. CDR3 length: 15 amino acids. V was trimmed by 6 bases and J by 0 bases, leaving 14 bases between them. The CDR3 region has the DNA TGTGCCATCAGGCCAGTTCGGGGCCTGAACACTGAAGCTTTCTTT. Protein sequence: CAIRPVRGLNTEAFF.

The CDR3 region is CASSLGGWPELLGETQYF. DNA for the CDR3: TGTGCCAGCAGCTTAGGGGGATGGCCAGAACTTCTGGGGGAGACCCAGTACTTC. V usage is TRBV7-9 and J usage is TRBJ2-5; D not certain. V was clipped by 1 base and J by 5 bases, with 23 bases between them. The germline V gene has CDR1 SEHNR and CDR2 FQNEAQ (reference sequence). The CDR3 has 18 amino acids.

This clone was detected only a few times. The gene calls are TRBV5-1 and TRBJ2-1; D unresolved. V was clipped by 4 bases and J by 7 bases, with 12 bases between them. CDR3 size: 13 residues. CDR1 is SGHRS and CDR2 is YFSETQ in the germline V gene. The CDR3 region is CASSAGVTNEQFF. The DNA of the CDR3 is TGCGCCAGCAGCGCTGGGGTGACAAATGAGCAGTTCTTC. Filled out from reference TRBV5-1 and TRBJ2-1, the complete variable domain reads KAGVTQTPRYLIKTRGQQVTLSCSPISGHRSVSWYQQTPGQGLQFLFEYFSETQRNKGNFPGRFSGRQFSNSRSEMNVSTLELGDSALYLCASSAGVTNEQFFGPGTRLTVL.

The J gene is TRBJ1-1, the V gene TRBV14; D not certain. The ends were cut back, 4 bases at V and 0 bases at J, with 6 bases in the middle. The CDR3 sequence is 13 residues long. The germline V gene has CDR1 SGHDN and CDR2 FVKESK. In DNA form, the CDR3 reads TGTGCCAGCAGCCCCAGTATGAACACTGAAGCTTTCTTT. Translating gives CASSPSMNTEAFF. Together with reference TRBV14 and TRBJ1-1, the CDR3 gives the full variable domain: EAGVTQFPSHSVIEKGQTVTLRCDPISGHDNLYWYRRVMGKEIKFLLHFVKESKQDESGMPNNRFLAERTGGTYSTLKVQPAELEDSGVYFCASSPSMNTEAFFGQGTRLTVV.

The chain is built from TRBV5-6 and TRBJ2-2; D call uncertain. Looked up from germline, CDR1 is SGHDT and CDR2 is YYEEEE. Trimming left V 2 bases short and J 4 bases short, with 12 bases between. The CDR3 is made up of 15 amino acids. The DNA of the CDR3 is TGTGCCAGCAGCTTTATCCACGCGAGCACCGGGGAGCTGTTTTTT. Protein: CASSFIHASTGELFF.

The rearrangement uses TRBV5-1 and TRBJ1-2; TRBD1 is a possible D gene (5 bases). Trimming stripped 7 bases from V and 2 bases from J, with 15 bases between. This CDR3 has 14 residues. Germline CDR1 is SGHRS and CDR2 is YFSETQ. This chain's CDR3 is CASGPGTGNYGYTF. DNA for the CDR3: TGCGCCAGCGGTCCCGGGACGGGAAACTATGGCTACACCTTC.

The chain is built from TRBV5-1 and TRBJ2-1; D is possibly TRBD1 (5 bases). The germline V gene encodes CDR1 SGHRS and CDR2 YFSETQ. V was pared by 0 bases and J by 0 bases, with 10 bases between. This CDR3 is 16 amino acids long. The chain's CDR3 is CASSLGGRSSYNEQFF. For the CDR3, the DNA is TGCGCCAGCAGCTTGGGGGGCCGGAGCTCCTACAATGAGCAGTTCTTC.

The genes are TRBV11-2 and TRBJ1-3, with 7 bases fitting TRBD1. CDR1 and CDR2 from the germline V gene are SGHAT and FQNNGV. The CDR3 is made up of 14 amino acids. With V trimmed by 5 bases and J by 3 bases, 4 bases remained unmatched. CDR3 sequence: CASSLNRGGNTIYF. The CDR3 DNA sequence: TGTGCCAGCAGCCTCAACAGGGGTGGAAACACCATATATTTT. Drawing the rest from reference TRBV11-2 and TRBJ1-3, the complete variable domain is EAGVAQSPRYKIIEKRQSVAFWCNPISGHATLYWYQQILGQGPKLLIQFQNNGVVDDSQLPKDRFSAERLKGVDSTLKIQPAKLEDSAVYLCASSLNRGGNTIYFGEGSWLTVV.

J is TRBJ2-7 and V is TRBV27; 7 bases match TRBD2. The germline CDR1 and CDR2 sequences are MNHEY and SMNVEV (reference sequence). Trimming removed 2 bases from V and 5 bases from J; junction bases left unmatched: 6. The CDR3 covers 14 residues. In DNA, the CDR3 is TGTGCCAGCAGTTTAATGGGAGGGAGGAACGAGCAGTACTTC. Translation gives CASSLMGGRNEQYF.

There are a few counts of this clone. This sequence joins TRBV19 and TRBJ1-5; TRBD1 aligns across 9 bases. Trimming took 7 bases from V and 5 from J; bases not matched to a gene: 12. Germline CDR1 LNHDA, CDR2 SQIVND (reference sequence). This CDR3 spans 16 amino acids. CDR3 sequence (DNA): TGTGCCAGTACCGATCAGGGACAGGGTATCTATCAGCCCCAGCATTTT. This sequence encodes CASTDQGQGIYQPQHF.

V is TRBV9 and J is TRBJ1-5; D uncertain. The V gene lost 0 bases and the J gene lost 0 bases, with 7 bases spanning the gap. CDR3 size: 15 residues. Germline V gene data show CDR1 as SGDLS and CDR2 as YYNGEE. In DNA, the CDR3 is TGTGCCAGCAGCGTAGGACCAGGTAGCAATCAGCCCCAGCATTTT. As protein: CASSVGPGSNQPQHF.

The chain combines TRBV28 with TRBJ2-7, with D hard to call. Trimming pared 4 bases from V and 3 bases from J, leaving 4 bases between. This CDR3 is 11 amino acids long. Germline CDR1 reads MDHEN; CDR2 reads SYDVKM. The CDR3 region has the DNA TGTGCCAGCAGTTCAGACTACGAGCAGTACTTC. Protein product: CASSSDYEQYF.

The chain has TRBV7-3 and TRBJ2-5, with TRBD2 matching over 7 bases. V was pared by 3 bases and J by 5 bases, with 12 bases of the junction left unmatched. CDR1 is SGHTA and CDR2 is FQGTGA in the germline V gene. This CDR3 is 16 amino acids long. In DNA, the CDR3 is TGTGCCAGCAGCTTCTTGACAGCGGGGAGTGGGGAGACCCAGTACTTC. It yields the protein CASSFLTAGSGETQYF.

The table lists this clone with a count of one. V gene TRBV11-2 combines with J gene TRBJ2-1; 9 positions match TRBD2. The CDR3 contains 15 residues. Trimming at V came to 5 bases and at J to 4 bases, leaving 6 bases not matched to a gene. The germline gives CDR1 SGHAT, CDR2 FQNNGV. The CDR3 region is CASSLTSGNYNEQFF. The CDR3 DNA reads as TGTGCCAGCAGCCTGACTAGCGGAAATTACAATGAGCAGTTCTTC.

The rearrangement joins TRBV18 to TRBJ1-5; possibly TRBD1 for D (5 bases). CDR1 is KGHSH, CDR2 LQKENI, per germline. The CDR3 length is 14 residues. V was pared by 4 bases and J by 7 bases, with 14 bases between. In DNA, the CDR3 is TGTGCCAGCTCACGTTCCGGGGCTGCGCAGCCCCAGCATTTT. It encodes CASSRSGAAQPQHF.

This clone appeared many times. The J gene is TRBJ2-2, the V gene TRBV29-1; 10 bases map to TRBD1. Trimming took 6 bases from V and 4 from J; bases not matched to a gene: 8. Germline-derived CDR1 and CDR2 are SQVTM and ANQGSEA. This CDR3 is 15 amino acids long. CDR3 coding DNA: TGCAGCGTACATTTGGACAGGGGGTTCACCGGGGAGCTGTTTTTT. Protein product: CSVHLDRGFTGELFF.

V is TRBV23-1 and J is TRBJ2-2, with TRBD1 matching over 9 bases. TRBV23-1 is flagged as an ORF with uncertain function. V was pared by 2 bases and J by 7 bases, with 8 bases of the junction left unmatched. The CDR3 sequence is 16 residues long. Here the CDR3 DNA reads TGCGCCAGCAGTCAAAAGTTACAGGGGGCCTTCGGGGAGCTGTTTTTT. It translates to CASSQKLQGAFGELFF.

This chain uses TRBV7-3 with TRBJ1-1, with TRBD1 as a possible D gene (5 bases). Germline values: CDR1 SGHTA, CDR2 FQGTGA. Between the trimmed V and J ends, which lost 5 bases and 3 bases, there was a span of 19 bases. The CDR3 is 16 residues long. CDR3 bases: TGTGCCAGCAGCCTCCGACGTTCAGGGTGGGACACTGAAGCTTTCTTT. Its translation is CASSLRRSGWDTEAFF.

By frequency in the sample, this clone is medium-sized (0.01 to 0.1%). The rearrangement uses TRBV9 and TRBJ2-6; the D gene is possibly TRBD1 (5 bases). Germline CDR1 reads SGDLS; CDR2 reads YYNGEE. Trimming shortened V by 6 bases and J by 2 bases, and 15 bases separated the two germline ends. The length of the CDR3 is 16 residues. The CDR3 nucleotides read TGTGCCAGCACCCCCCAGGGAAACGCTGGGGCCAACGTCCTGACTTTC. It yields the protein CASTPQGNAGANVLTF.

This clone was seen once. The J gene is TRBJ2-7, the V gene TRBV4-2, with 8 bases identical to TRBD2. In germline, CDR1 is LGHNA, CDR2 YNFKEQ. Trimming took 3 bases from V and 5 from J; bases not matched to a gene: 12. This CDR3 is 16 amino acids long. The chain's CDR3 is CASSHGLARAPDEQYF. The CDR3 bases are TGTGCCAGCAGCCATGGACTAGCAAGAGCGCCGGACGAGCAGTACTTC.

The gene calls are TRBV18 and TRBJ2-7; TRBD1 matches at 7 bases. There are 14 residues in the CDR3. CDR1 is KGHSH and CDR2 is LQKENI in the germline V gene. V dropped 3 bases and J dropped 2; count of bases not matched to a gene: 4. This CDR3 reads CASSPGQQAYEQYF. CDR3 DNA: TGTGCCAGCTCACCGGGACAGCAAGCCTACGAGCAGTACTTC.

This chain links TRBV27 with TRBJ2-1; 9 positions agree with TRBD2. From germline, CDR1 is MNHEY and CDR2 SMNVEV (reference sequence). The CDR3 runs 17 residues. Trimming took 5 bases from V and 6 from J; bases not matched to a gene: 14. This chain's CDR3 is CASSLRRAGGIPNEQFF. The CDR3 region has the DNA TGTGCCAGCAGTCTGCGTAGAGCGGGAGGTATTCCCAATGAGCAGTTCTTC.

This clone was counted a few times. DNA of the CDR3: TGCGCCAGCAGCTTAGGGGCGGCAGGGTTGAACACCATATATTTT. Protein sequence: CASSLGAAGLNTIYF. This rearrangement joins TRBV5-1 to TRBJ1-3, with TRBD1 as a possible D gene (5 bases). The CDR3 is made up of 15 amino acids. Trimming pared 2 bases from V and 7 bases from J, leaving 16 bases between. Germline assignment: CDR1 SGHRS and CDR2 YFSETQ.

This rearrangement joins TRBV2 to TRBJ2-2, with D possibly being TRBD2 (5 bases). Germline loops: CDR1 SNHLY, CDR2 FYNNEI. V was pared by 8 bases and J by 5 bases, with 21 bases between. CDR3 length: 16 amino acids. CDR3 region: CASVIFVGVLTGELFF. For the CDR3, the DNA is TGTGCCAGCGTGATTTTTGTGGGAGTACTTACCGGGGAGCTGTTTTTT.

The genes are TRBV19 and TRBJ2-7; 7 bases map to TRBD2. The length of the CDR3 is 15 residues. Trimming took 9 bases from V and 1 from J; bases not matched to a gene: 12. In germline, CDR1 is LNHDA, CDR2 SQIVND (reference sequence). CDR3 residues: CASTPPGSGSYEQYF. CDR3 nucleotide sequence: TGTGCCAGCACCCCCCCGGGTAGCGGGTCCTACGAGCAGTACTTC.